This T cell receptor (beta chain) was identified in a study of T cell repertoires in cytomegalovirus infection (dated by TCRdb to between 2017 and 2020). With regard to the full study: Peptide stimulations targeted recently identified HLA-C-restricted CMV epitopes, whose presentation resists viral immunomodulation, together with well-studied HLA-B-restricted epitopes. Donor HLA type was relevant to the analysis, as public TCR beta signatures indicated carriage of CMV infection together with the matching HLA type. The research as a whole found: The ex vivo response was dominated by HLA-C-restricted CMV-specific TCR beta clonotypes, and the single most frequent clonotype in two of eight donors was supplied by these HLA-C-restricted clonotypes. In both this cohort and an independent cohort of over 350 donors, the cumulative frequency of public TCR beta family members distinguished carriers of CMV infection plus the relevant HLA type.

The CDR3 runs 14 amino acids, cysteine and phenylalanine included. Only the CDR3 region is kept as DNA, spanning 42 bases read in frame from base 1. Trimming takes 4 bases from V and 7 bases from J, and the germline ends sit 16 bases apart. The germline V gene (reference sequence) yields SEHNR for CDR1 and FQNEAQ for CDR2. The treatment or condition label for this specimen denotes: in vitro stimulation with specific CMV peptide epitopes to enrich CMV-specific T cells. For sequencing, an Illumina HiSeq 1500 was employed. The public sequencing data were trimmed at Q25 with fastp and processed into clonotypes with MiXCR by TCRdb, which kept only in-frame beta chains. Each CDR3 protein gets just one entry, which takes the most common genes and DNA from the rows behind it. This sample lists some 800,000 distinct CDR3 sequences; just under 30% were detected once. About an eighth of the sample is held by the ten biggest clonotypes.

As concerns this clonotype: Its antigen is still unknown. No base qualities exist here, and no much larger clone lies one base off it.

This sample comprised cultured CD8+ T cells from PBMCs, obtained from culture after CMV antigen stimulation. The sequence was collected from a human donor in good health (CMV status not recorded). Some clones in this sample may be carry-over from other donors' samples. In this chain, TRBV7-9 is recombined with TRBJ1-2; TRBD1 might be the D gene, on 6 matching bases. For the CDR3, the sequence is CASSSGTGKTGYTF. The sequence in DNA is TGTGCCAGCAGCTCGGGCACAGGGAAAACTGGCTACACCTTC.